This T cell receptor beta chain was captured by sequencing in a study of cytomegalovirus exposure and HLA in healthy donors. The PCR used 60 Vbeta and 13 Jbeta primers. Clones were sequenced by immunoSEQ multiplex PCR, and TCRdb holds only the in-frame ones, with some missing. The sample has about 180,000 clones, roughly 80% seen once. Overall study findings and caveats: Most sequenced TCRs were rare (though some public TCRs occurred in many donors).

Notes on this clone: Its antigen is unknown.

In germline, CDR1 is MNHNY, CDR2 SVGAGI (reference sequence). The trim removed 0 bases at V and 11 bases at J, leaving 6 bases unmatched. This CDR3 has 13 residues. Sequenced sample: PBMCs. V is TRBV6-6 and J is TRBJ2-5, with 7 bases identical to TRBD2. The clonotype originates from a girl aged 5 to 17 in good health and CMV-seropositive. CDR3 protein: CASSYSRGGEQYF. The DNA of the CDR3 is TGTGCCAGCAGTTACTCTCGCGGGGGAGAGCAGTACTTC.